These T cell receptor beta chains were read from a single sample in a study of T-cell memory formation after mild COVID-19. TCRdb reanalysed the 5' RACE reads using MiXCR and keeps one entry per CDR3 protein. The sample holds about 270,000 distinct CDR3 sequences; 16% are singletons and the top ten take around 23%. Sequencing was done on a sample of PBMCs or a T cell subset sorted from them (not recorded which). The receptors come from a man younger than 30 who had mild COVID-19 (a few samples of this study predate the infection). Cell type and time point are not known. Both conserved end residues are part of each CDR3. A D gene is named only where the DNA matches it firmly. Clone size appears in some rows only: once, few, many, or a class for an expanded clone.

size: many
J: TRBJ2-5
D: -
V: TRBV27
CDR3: CASRGLLETQYF
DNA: TGTGCCAGCAGGGGCCTCTTGGAGACCCAGTACTTC

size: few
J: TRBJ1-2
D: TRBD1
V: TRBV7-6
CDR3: CASSSGTGAYGYTF
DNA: TGTGCCAGCAGCTCCGGGACAGGGGCCTATGGCTACACCTTC

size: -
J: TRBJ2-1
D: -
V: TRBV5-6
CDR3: CASSLVRKNYNEQFF
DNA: TGTGCCAGCAGCTTGGTACGGAAGAACTACAATGAGCAGTTCTTC

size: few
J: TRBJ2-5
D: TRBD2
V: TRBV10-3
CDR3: CAISDGTSVETQYF
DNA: TGTGCCATCAGTGACGGGACTAGCGTGGAGACCCAGTACTTC

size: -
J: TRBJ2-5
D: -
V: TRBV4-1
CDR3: CASSREESRVQTQYF
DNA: TGCGCCAGCAGCCGCGAAGAGTCAAGGGTTCAGACCCAGTACTTC

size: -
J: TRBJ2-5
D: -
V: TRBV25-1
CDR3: CASSEFAETQYF
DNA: TGTGCCAGCAGTGAATTTGCAGAGACCCAGTACTTC

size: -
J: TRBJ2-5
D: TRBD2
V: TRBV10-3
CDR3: CAIGREETQYF
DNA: TGTGCCATCGGGAGGGAAGAGACCCAGTACTTC

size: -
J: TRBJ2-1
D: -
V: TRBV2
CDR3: CASGGGGPLEFF
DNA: TGTGCCAGCGGGGGAGGCGGTCCTTTAGAGTTCTTC

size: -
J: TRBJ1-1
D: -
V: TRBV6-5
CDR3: CASSYSSGMNTEDFF
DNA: TGTGCCAGCAGTTACTCCTCAGGCATGAACACTGAAGATTTCTTT

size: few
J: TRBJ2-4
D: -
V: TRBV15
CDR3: CATSGGSLEGAKNIQYF
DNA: TGTGCCACCAGCGGGGGGAGCCTGGAGGGGGCCAAAAACATTCAGTACTTC

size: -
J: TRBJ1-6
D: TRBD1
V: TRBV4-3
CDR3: CASSQGRGQGANSPLHF
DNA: TGCGCCAGCAGCCAGGGTCGGGGACAGGGGGCGAATTCACCCCTCCACTTT

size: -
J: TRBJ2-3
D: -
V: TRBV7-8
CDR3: CASSSMTNTDTQYF
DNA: TGTGCCAGCAGCTCGATGACAAACACAGATACGCAGTATTTT

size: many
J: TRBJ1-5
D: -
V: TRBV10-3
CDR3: CATQVSRASNQPQHF
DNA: TGTGCCACCCAGGTCTCCCGGGCGAGCAATCAGCCCCAGCATTTT

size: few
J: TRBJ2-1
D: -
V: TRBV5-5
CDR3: CASSLGGPEQFF
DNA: TGTGCCAGCAGCTTGGGGGGTCCTGAGCAGTTCTTC

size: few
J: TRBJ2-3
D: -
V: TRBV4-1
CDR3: CASSHANQVGRYYTQYF
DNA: TGCGCCAGCAGCCATGCAAACCAGGTCGGCCGTTACTATACGCAGTATTTT

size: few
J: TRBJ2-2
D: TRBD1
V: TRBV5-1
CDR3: CASRQTGAGELFF
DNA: TGCGCCAGCAGACAAACAGGGGCCGGGGAGCTGTTTTTT

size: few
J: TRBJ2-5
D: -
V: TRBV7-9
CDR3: CASSLALGTQETQYF
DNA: TGTGCCAGCAGCTTAGCGCTGGGGACCCAAGAGACCCAGTACTTC

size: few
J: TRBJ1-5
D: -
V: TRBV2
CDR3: CASRATVNQPQHF
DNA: TGTGCCAGCAGGGCGACAGTTAATCAGCCCCAGCATTTT

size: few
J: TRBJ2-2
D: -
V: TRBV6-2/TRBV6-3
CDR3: CASSYGGLKANTGELFF
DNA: TGTGCCAGCAGTTACGGGGGCTTAAAGGCAAACACCGGGGAGCTGTTTTTT

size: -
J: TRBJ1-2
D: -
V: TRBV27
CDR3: CASSLITPADGYTF
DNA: TGTGCCAGCAGTTTGATTACCCCGGCGGATGGCTACACCTTC

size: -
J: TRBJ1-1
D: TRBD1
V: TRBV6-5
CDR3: CASSKGQGNPEAFF
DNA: TGTGCCAGCAGTAAAGGACAGGGGAACCCTGAAGCTTTCTTT

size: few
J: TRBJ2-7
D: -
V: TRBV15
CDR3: CATGSSGESGSEQYF
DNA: TGTGCCACAGGAAGTTCGGGGGAATCCGGGAGCGAGCAGTACTTC

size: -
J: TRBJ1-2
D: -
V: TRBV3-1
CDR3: CASSQEGFYGYTF
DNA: TGTGCCAGCAGCCAAGAGGGTTTCTATGGCTACACCTTC

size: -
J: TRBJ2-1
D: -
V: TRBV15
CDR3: CATSRDPRQGYNEQFF
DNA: TGTGCCACCAGCAGAGATCCCCGGCAGGGATACAATGAGCAGTTCTTC

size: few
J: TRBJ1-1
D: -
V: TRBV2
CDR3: CASSEEANTEAFF
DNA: TGTGCCAGCAGTGAAGAGGCGAACACTGAAGCTTTCTTT

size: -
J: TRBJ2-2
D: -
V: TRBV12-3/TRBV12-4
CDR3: CASSFSASWTGELFF
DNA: TGTGCCAGCAGTTTCTCGGCTAGCTGGACCGGGGAGCTGTTTTTT

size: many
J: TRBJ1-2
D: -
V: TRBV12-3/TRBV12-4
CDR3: CASSLLPGDGYTF
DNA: TGTGCCAGCAGTTTGCTACCAGGGGATGGCTACACCTTC

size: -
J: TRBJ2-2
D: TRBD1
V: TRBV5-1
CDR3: CASSTDREYTGELFF
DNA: TGCGCCAGCAGCACCGACAGGGAGTACACCGGGGAGCTGTTTTTT

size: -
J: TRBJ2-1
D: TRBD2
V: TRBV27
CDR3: CASSSVSGGYNEQFF
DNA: TGTGCCAGCAGTTCTGTTAGCGGGGGGTACAATGAGCAGTTCTTC

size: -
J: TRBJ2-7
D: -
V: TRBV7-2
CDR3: CASSLQSSRRSPYEQYF
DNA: TGTGCCAGCAGCTTGCAGTCGAGTAGGCGGTCTCCCTACGAGCAGTACTTC

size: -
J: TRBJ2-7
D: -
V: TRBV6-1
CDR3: CASSRADSYEQYF
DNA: TGTGCCAGCAGCCGGGCCGACTCCTACGAGCAGTACTTC

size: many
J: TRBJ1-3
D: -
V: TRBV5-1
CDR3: CASSPTTQSSSGNTIYF
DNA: TGCGCCAGCAGCCCCACAACACAGTCGAGCTCTGGAAACACCATATATTTT

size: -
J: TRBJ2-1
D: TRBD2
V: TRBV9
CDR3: CASSGRERGLPNEQFF
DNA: TGTGCCAGCAGCGGGCGGGAGCGGGGACTCCCCAATGAGCAGTTCTTC

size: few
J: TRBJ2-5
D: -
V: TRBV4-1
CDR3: CASSQGGTQYF
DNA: TGCGCCAGCAGCCAAGGGGGGACCCAGTACTTC

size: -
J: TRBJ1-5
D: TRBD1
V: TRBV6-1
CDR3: CASYVGTVSNQPQHF
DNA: TGTGCCAGCTACGTAGGGACAGTTAGCAATCAGCCCCAGCATTTT

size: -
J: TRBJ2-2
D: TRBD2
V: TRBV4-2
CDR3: CASSQDPSGGSGELFF
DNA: TGTGCCAGCAGCCAAGATCCTAGCGGGGGGTCCGGGGAGCTGTTTTTT

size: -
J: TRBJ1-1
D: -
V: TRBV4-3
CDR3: CASSQGSRMSTEAFF
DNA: TGCGCCAGCAGCCAAGGGTCCAGAATGAGCACTGAAGCTTTCTTT

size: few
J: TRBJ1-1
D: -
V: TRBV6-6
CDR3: CASSVQTTNTEAFF
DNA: TGTGCCAGCAGTGTACAGACGACGAACACTGAAGCTTTCTTT

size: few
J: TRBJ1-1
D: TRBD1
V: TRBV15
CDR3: CATSTTGETEAFF
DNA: TGTGCCACCAGCACAACAGGGGAGACTGAAGCTTTCTTT

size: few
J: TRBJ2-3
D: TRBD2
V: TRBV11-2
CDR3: CASSSTSGGGDTQYF
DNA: TGTGCCAGCAGCTCGACTAGCGGAGGTGGTGATACGCAGTATTTT

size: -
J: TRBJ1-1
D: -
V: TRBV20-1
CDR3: CRARNPDSEAFF
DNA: TGCAGAGCTAGAAACCCGGACAGTGAAGCTTTCTTT

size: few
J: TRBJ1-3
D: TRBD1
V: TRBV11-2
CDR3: CASSGRQGDSGNTIYF
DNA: TGTGCCAGCAGCGGTAGACAGGGGGACTCTGGAAACACCATATATTTT

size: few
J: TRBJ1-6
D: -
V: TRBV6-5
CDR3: CASSYGGGGSPLHF
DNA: TGTGCCAGCAGTTACGGGGGAGGGGGTTCACCCCTCCACTTT

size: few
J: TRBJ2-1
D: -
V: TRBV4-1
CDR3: CASSQVLTGRVFDEQFF
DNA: TGCGCCAGCAGCCAAGTCCTGACAGGAAGGGTCTTCGATGAGCAGTTCTTC

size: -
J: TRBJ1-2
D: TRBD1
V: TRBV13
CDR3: CASSGTGTGGSGYTF
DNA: TGTGCCAGCAGCGGAACCGGGACAGGGGGCTCTGGCTACACCTTC

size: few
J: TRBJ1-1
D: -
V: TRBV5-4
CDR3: CASSSGEGEAFF
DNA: TGTGCCAGCAGCTCCGGTGAGGGGGAAGCTTTCTTT

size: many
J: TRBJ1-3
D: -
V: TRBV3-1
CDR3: CASSQTSGLSGNTIYF
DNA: TGTGCCAGCAGCCAAACTTCGGGGCTGTCCGGAAACACCATATATTTT

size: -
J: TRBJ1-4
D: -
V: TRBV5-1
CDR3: CASSYGSTNEKLFF
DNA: TGCGCCAGCAGCTACGGGTCAACTAATGAAAAACTGTTTTTT

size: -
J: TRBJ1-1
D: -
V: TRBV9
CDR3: CASSVGGALNTEAFF
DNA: TGTGCCAGCAGCGTAGGAGGGGCATTGAACACTGAAGCTTTCTTT

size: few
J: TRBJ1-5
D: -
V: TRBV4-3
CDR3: CASSQGWFSNQPQHF
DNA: TGCGCCAGCAGCCAAGGCTGGTTTTCGAATCAGCCCCAGCATTTT

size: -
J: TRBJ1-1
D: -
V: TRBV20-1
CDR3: CSASLSGLTEAFF
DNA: TGCAGTGCTAGCCTGTCCGGGCTCACTGAAGCTTTCTTT

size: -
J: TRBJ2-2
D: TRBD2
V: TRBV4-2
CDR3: CASSQDQRGDTGELFF
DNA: TGTGCCAGCAGCCAAGACCAGCGGGGGGACACCGGGGAGCTGTTTTTT

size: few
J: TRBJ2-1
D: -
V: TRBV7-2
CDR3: CASSSPIRRLDEQFF
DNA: TGTGCCAGCAGCTCCCCGATCAGGCGGTTGGATGAGCAGTTCTTC

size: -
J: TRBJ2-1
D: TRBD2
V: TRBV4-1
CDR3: CASSQGLAGTYNEQFF
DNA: TGCGCCAGCAGCCAGGGACTAGCGGGGACCTACAATGAGCAGTTCTTC

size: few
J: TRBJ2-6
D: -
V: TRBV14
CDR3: CANLTDIGTLSGANVLTF
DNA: TGTGCCAACCTTACCGACATTGGCACCCTTTCTGGGGCCAACGTCCTGACTTTC

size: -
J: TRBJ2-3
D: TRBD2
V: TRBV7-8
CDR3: CASSPGRGGLTDTQYF
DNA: TGTGCCAGCAGCCCCGGTCGGGGGGGCCTCACAGATACGCAGTATTTT

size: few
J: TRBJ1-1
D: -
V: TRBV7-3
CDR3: CASSYGHANTEAFF
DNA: TGTGCCAGCAGCTACGGACATGCCAACACTGAAGCTTTCTTT

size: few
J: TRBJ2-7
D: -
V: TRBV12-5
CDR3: CASGLGASSYEQYF
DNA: TGTGCTAGTGGTTTGGGGGCGAGTTCCTACGAGCAGTACTTC